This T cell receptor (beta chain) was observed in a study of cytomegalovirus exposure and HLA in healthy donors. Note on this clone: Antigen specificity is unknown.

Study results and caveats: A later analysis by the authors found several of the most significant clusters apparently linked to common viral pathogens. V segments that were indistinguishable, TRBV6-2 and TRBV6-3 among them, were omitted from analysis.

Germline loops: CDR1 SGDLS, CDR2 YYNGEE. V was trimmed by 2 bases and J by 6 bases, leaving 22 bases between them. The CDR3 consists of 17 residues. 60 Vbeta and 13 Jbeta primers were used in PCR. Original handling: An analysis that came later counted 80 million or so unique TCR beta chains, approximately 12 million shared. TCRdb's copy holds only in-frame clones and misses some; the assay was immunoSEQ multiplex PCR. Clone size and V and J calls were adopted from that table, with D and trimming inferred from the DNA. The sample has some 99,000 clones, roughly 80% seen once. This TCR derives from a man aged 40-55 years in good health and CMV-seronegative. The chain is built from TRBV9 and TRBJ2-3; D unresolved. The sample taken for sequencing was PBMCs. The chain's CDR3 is CASSVGITMRHTDTQYF. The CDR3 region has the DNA TGTGCCAGCAGCGTTGGAATAACTATGCGGCACACGGATACGCAGTATTTT.